This T cell receptor (beta chain) was captured in a study of blood T cells in healthy people across ages. Overall study context: Capture by template switching was about one barcoded beta molecule per two T cells.

The CDR3 loop spans 17 amino acids. The V segment lost 5 bases and the J segment 0 bases; nucleotides outside the gene matches: 11. Study outcomes and limitations: Long-lived donors exceeded aged donors in naive CD4+ cells and diversity. Unsorted PBMCs blocked a conclusive comparison of naive and antigen-experienced cells.

Note on this clonotype: What it recognizes is unknown.

Together with a sample-barcoded 5' primer, a J-beta primer mix was included in a second PCR lasting about 6 to 11 cycles. MiXCR, run by TCRdb on the 5' RACE reads, gives a single entry per CDR3 protein. This sample has around 1.5 million distinct CDR3 sequences, with roughly 40% found just once. The rearrangement links TRBV12-3 or TRBV12-4 to TRBJ2-3; TRBD2 aligns across 7 bases. Material: blood. This TCR was recovered from a woman between 18 and 29 years old in good health. CDR3 region: CASSLRMEGGSTDTQYF. The CDR3 bases are TGTGCCAGCAGTCTCCGAATGGAGGGAGGGAGCACAGATACGCAGTATTTT.